These 18 T cell receptor beta chains were sequenced from one sample in a study of blood T cell repertoires in COVID-19. Libraries were prepared by immunoSEQ multiplex PCR; TCRdb keeps only in-frame clonotypes and omits some of them. This sample carries roughly 250,000 clones, approximately 86% of them seen once, and the ten largest clones take about 3.3%. The sequenced sample was PBMCs or T cells enriched from blood (not recorded which). Receptors were obtained from a woman aged 40 to 50 with acute COVID-19.

This chain joins TRBV30 and TRBJ2-7; 9 bases line up with TRBD1. The germline V gene encodes CDR1 GTSNPN and CDR2 SVGIG (reference sequence). The CDR3 spans 16 residues. V shed 1 base and J 1 base; nucleotides not matched to a gene: 8. The CDR3 here is CAWSDAAGTGSYEQYF. As DNA, the CDR3 is TGTGCCTGGAGTGACGCCGCCGGGACAGGGTCCTACGAGCAGTACTTC.

This clone occurred once. V gene TRBV4-1 combines with J gene TRBJ1-1, with a possible D match to TRBD1 (5 bases). Germline V gene data show CDR1 as MGHRA and CDR2 as YSYEKL. This CDR3 has 16 amino acids. V lost 2 bases and J lost 1, with 14 bases in between. CDR3: CASSQHPSRGNTEAFF. As DNA, the CDR3 is TGCGCCAGCAGCCAACACCCCTCTAGGGGGAACACTGAAGCTTTCTTT.

With respect to this clone: A read error may account for a junction end that differs from germline. The J gene is TRBJ2-1, the V gene TRBV11-1; 8 bases fit TRBD1. CDR1 SGHAT and CDR2 FQDESV come from the germline V gene (reference sequence). The CDR3 contains 13 residues. In nucleotides, the CDR3 is TGTGCCAGCAGGTTAGACAGGGGCAATGAGCAGTTCTTC. Residues: CASRLDRGNEQFF.

The chain employs TRBV13 and TRBJ2-6; a weak D match, TRBD1 (5 bases). V dropped 5 bases and J dropped 0 bases, with 11 bases sitting between them. CDR3 length: 16 residues. Germline values: CDR1 PRHDT, CDR2 FYEKMQ (reference sequence). The DNA of the CDR3 is TGTGCCAGCAGCACAGGTTTTCGCTCTGGGGCCAACGTCCTGACTTTC. Translating it yields CASSTGFRSGANVLTF.

The chain combines TRBV6-1 with TRBJ2-1; D gene ambiguous. This CDR3 region has 12 residues. The germline V gene encodes CDR1 MNHNS and CDR2 SASEGT. V shed 3 bases and J shed 10 bases, with 10 bases lying between them. CDR3 sequence: CASSELQYEQFF. The CDR3 region has the DNA TGTGCCAGCAGTGAGTTACAGTACGAGCAGTTCTTC.

The genes are TRBV2 and TRBJ2-5; 8 bases are a match to TRBD1. There are 15 residues in the CDR3. V dropped 7 bases and J dropped 3; count of bases not matched to a gene: 10. The germline V gene encodes CDR1 SNHLY and CDR2 FYNNEI. The CDR3 spells CASKGSTDREETQYF. For the CDR3, the DNA is TGTGCCAGCAAGGGATCTACGGACAGGGAAGAGACCCAGTACTTC.

The chain carries TRBV7-9 and TRBJ2-7, with D perhaps matching TRBD1 (6 bases). Trimming left V 3 bases short and J 4 bases short, with 19 bases between. This CDR3 is built from 16 residues. The V gene's germline CDR1 is SEHNR and CDR2 FQNEAQ (reference sequence). The CDR3 sequence is CASSLATGTKEYEQYF. DNA for the CDR3: TGTGCCAGCAGCTTGGCTACCGGGACAAAAGAGTACGAGCAGTACTTC. Together with reference TRBV7-9 and TRBJ2-7, the CDR3 gives the full variable domain: DTGVSQNPRHKITKRGQNVTFRCDPISEHNRLYWYRQTLGQGPEFLTYFQNEAQLEKSRLLSDRFSAERPKGSFSTLEIQRTEQGDSAMYLCASSLATGTKEYEQYFGPGTRLTVT.

The V call is TRBV24-1, the J call TRBJ1-2; 10 bases map to TRBD1. The CDR3 length is 14 residues. Germline values: CDR1 KGHDR, CDR2 SFDVKD. Trimming took 6 bases from V and 6 from J; bases not matched to a gene: 6. DNA of the CDR3: TGTGCCACCAGTCATACCGGGACAGGGGATGGCTACACCTTC. This encodes CATSHTGTGDGYTF.

In DNA, the CDR3 is TGTGCCAGCAGTCAGTCAGGGGCTATGGGAAACACCATATATTTT. The encoded protein is CASSQSGAMGNTIYF. The chain carries TRBV9 and TRBJ1-3; possibly TRBD1 for D (6 bases). The CDR3 spans 15 residues. V was pared by 5 bases and J by 4 bases, with 16 bases between. Per the germline V gene, CDR1 is SGDLS and CDR2 is YYNGEE.

The chain combines TRBV27 with TRBJ2-1, with 8 bases that match TRBD2. V was pared by 1 base and J by 6 bases, with 5 bases of the junction left unmatched. CDR1 is MNHEY and CDR2 is SMNVEV in the germline V gene (reference sequence). The CDR3 runs 15 residues. Written as DNA, the CDR3 is TGTGCCAGCAGTTTATTAGGGACTAGGGGCAATGAGCAGTTCTTC. It is translated as CASSLLGTRGNEQFF.

V gene TRBV2 combines with J gene TRBJ2-7, with D possibly TRBD2 on 6 matching bases. Germline V gives CDR1 SNHLY, CDR2 FYNNEI. The CDR3 is 16 residues long. V was shortened by 6 bases and J by 0 bases, with 18 bases between the two germline ends. This CDR3 reads CASRKGNSGFSYEQYF. The CDR3 bases are TGTGCCAGCAGGAAAGGGAATAGCGGTTTCTCCTACGAGCAGTACTTC. The whole variable domain, remainder taken from reference TRBV2 and TRBJ2-7, is EPEVTQTPSHQVTQMGQEVILRCVPISNHLYFYWYRQILGQKVEFLVSFYNNEISEKSEIFDDQFSVERPDGSNFTLKIRSTKLEDSAMYFCASRKGNSGFSYEQYFGPGTRLTVT.

This chain joins TRBV6-1 and TRBJ2-5; D is possibly TRBD2 (5 bases). The CDR3 has 15 residues. V dropped 2 bases and J dropped 4 bases, with 14 bases sitting between them. The germline V gene encodes CDR1 MNHNS and CDR2 SASEGT. CDR3 region: CASSETRAVGETQYF. DNA of the CDR3: TGTGCCAGCAGTGAAACTAGGGCGGTCGGAGAGACCCAGTACTTC.

The V gene is TRBV19, the J gene TRBJ1-2; TRBD1 might be the D (6 bases). V dropped 3 bases and J dropped 5 bases, with 10 bases sitting between them. The length of the CDR3 is 13 residues. The germline CDR1 and CDR2 sequences are LNHDA and SQIVND (reference sequence). CDR3: CASSIGQGYGYTF. In DNA form, the CDR3 reads TGTGCCAGTAGTATCGGTCAGGGGTATGGCTACACCTTC.

This clone was counted many times. The chain links TRBV7-9 to TRBJ2-7; D might be TRBD1 (6 bases). The CDR3 spans 13 residues. V was pared by 0 bases and J by 6 bases, with 9 bases between. CDR1 is SEHNR, CDR2 FQNEAQ, per germline (reference sequence). CDR3 protein: CASSLALGGEQYF. Written as DNA, the CDR3 is TGTGCCAGCAGCTTAGCCCTAGGGGGCGAGCAGTACTTC.

This chain joins TRBV12-2 and TRBJ2-1; TRBD2 was called by the table and not checked on the DNA. TRBV12-2 is a pseudogene segment. The CDR3 has 18 residues. This CDR3 is CASPTGLAGLPSYNEQFF. Here the CDR3 DNA reads TGTGCAAGTCCCACCGGACTAGCGGGCCTCCCCTCCTACAATGAGCAGTTCTTC.

This rearrangement joins TRBV5-6 to TRBJ2-7; TRBD1 is a possible D gene (5 bases). The CDR3 length is 12 residues. Germline V CDR1 and CDR2: SGHDT, YYEEEE. Trimming stripped 5 bases from V and 5 bases from J, with 11 bases between. CDR3 DNA: TGTGCCAGCAGTCCTCAGGGCCACGAGCAGTACTTC. It encodes CASSPQGHEQYF.

V gene TRBV19 combines with J gene TRBJ1-2, with D possibly matching TRBD1 (5 bases). The V end lost 4 bases, the J end lost 7 bases, and 10 bases lay between the germline ends. Germline V gene lookup returns CDR1 LNHDA and CDR2 SQIVND (reference sequence). CDR3 length equals 12 residues. CDR3 region: CASSNRDSGYTF. DNA of the CDR3: TGTGCCAGTAGTAACCGGGACTCTGGCTACACCTTC.

This clone was detected a few times. This chain links TRBV28 with TRBJ1-5, with a possible D match to TRBD1 (6 bases). The CDR3 covers 18 residues. Germline V gives CDR1 MDHEN, CDR2 SYDVKM. V dropped 1 base and J dropped 3 bases, with 19 bases sitting between them. CDR3 bases: TGTGCCAGCAGTTTATTTGGAACGGGACACGGGATCAATCAGCCCCAGCATTTT. Translating it yields CASSLFGTGHGINQPQHF.